A selection of T cell receptor beta chains follows, all from one sample in a study of blood T cell repertoires in COVID-19. The data were produced by immunoSEQ multiplex PCR, yet TCRdb's version contains in-frame clones alone and is incomplete. In the table there are around 330,000 clones, 90% of which are singletons. Material for sequencing was PBMCs or T cells enriched from blood (not recorded which). All receptors derive from a man aged 55 to 70 who had recovered from COVID-19. CDR3s include the opening cysteine and the closing phenylalanine or tryptophan. A D gene is named only where the DNA matches it firmly. Not all rows give a size; the values are once, few, many and, for expanded clones, a class.

j_gene: TRBJ2-5; abundance: NA; d_gene: TRBD1; v_gene: TRBV19; CDR3nt: TGTGCCAGTAGTCCGGCAACGGGACAGCGAGAGACCCAGTACTTC; CDR3aa: CASSPATGQRETQYF
j_gene: TRBJ2-1; abundance: NA; d_gene: NA; v_gene: TRBV12-5; CDR3nt: TGTGCTAGTGGTTTGGTAATTTCCCTAGCACAAAACAATGAGCAGTTCTTC; CDR3aa: CASGLVISLAQNNEQFF
j_gene: TRBJ2-4; abundance: NA; d_gene: NA; v_gene: TRBV2; CDR3nt: TGTGCCAGCATGGGGCAGGGCTTGATTCAGTACTTC; CDR3aa: CASMGQGLIQYF
j_gene: TRBJ1-6; abundance: NA; d_gene: TRBD1; v_gene: TRBV30; CDR3nt: TGTGCCTGGGCAGGGGGCGCGAATTCACCCCTCCACTTT; CDR3aa: CAWAGGANSPLHF
j_gene: TRBJ1-1; abundance: NA; d_gene: NA; v_gene: TRBV5-4; CDR3nt: TGTGCCAGCAGCCGGGACTCCGGTTCGAACACTGAAGCTTTCTTT; CDR3aa: CASSRDSGSNTEAFF
j_gene: TRBJ2-1; abundance: NA; d_gene: TRBD1; v_gene: TRBV5-1; CDR3nt: TGCGCCAGCAGCATCCACAGGGGGCGTACGGATGAGCAGTTCTTC; CDR3aa: CASSIHRGRTDEQFF
j_gene: TRBJ1-2; abundance: NA; d_gene: TRBD1; v_gene: TRBV10-3; CDR3nt: TGTGCCATCAGTTCACCGGACAGGGCGAACTATGGCTACACCTTC; CDR3aa: CAISSPDRANYGYTF
j_gene: TRBJ2-2; abundance: NA; d_gene: NA; v_gene: TRBV7-9; CDR3nt: TGTGCCAGCAGCTCGAGGCTGGCAACGAACACCGGGGAGCTGTTTTTT; CDR3aa: CASSSRLATNTGELFF
j_gene: TRBJ1-5; abundance: once; d_gene: NA; v_gene: TRBV19; CDR3nt: TGTGCCAGTAGTACCCCAGAAAATCAGCCCCAGCATTTT; CDR3aa: CASSTPENQPQHF
j_gene: TRBJ2-1; abundance: NA; d_gene: NA; v_gene: TRBV7-2; CDR3nt: TGTGCCAGCAGCTTAGACGTCGGAGGTCCCTACAATGAGCAGTTCTTC; CDR3aa: CASSLDVGGPYNEQFF
j_gene: TRBJ2-2; abundance: once; d_gene: TRBD2; v_gene: TRBV18; CDR3nt: TGTGCCAGCTCACCACAGTTACTAGCGGGCACCGGGGAGCTGTTTTTT; CDR3aa: CASSPQLLAGTGELFF
j_gene: TRBJ2-1; abundance: NA; d_gene: TRBD1; v_gene: TRBV5-4; CDR3nt: TGTGCCAGCAGCTCGGACAGGGCCTCCTACAATGAGCAGTTCTTC; CDR3aa: CASSSDRASYNEQFF
j_gene: TRBJ1-1; abundance: NA; d_gene: TRBD1; v_gene: TRBV4-1; CDR3nt: TGCGCCAGCAGCCATACCATATACCGGGACAGGGTGGAGAACAAGAACACTGAAGCTTTCTTT; CDR3aa: CASSHTIYRDRVENKNTEAFF
j_gene: TRBJ2-7; abundance: NA; d_gene: NA; v_gene: TRBV19; CDR3nt: TGTGCCAGTAGTTTACGCACCCCGGTTGAGCAGTACTTC; CDR3aa: CASSLRTPVEQYF
j_gene: TRBJ2-5; abundance: NA; d_gene: TRBD1; v_gene: TRBV11-2; CDR3nt: TGTGCCAGCAGCTACCAGCCGGGACAGGGCTTCGAGACCCAGTACTTC; CDR3aa: CASSYQPGQGFETQYF
j_gene: TRBJ1-5; abundance: once; d_gene: TRBD1; v_gene: TRBV15; CDR3nt: TGTGCCACCAGCAGGTCGACGGGACAGGGAGGTCAGCCCCAGCATTTT; CDR3aa: CATSRSTGQGGQPQHF
j_gene: TRBJ2-7; abundance: once; d_gene: TRBD1; v_gene: TRBV6-5; CDR3nt: TGTGCCAGCAGTTATACCGGGACAGGGGGCGCCTACGAGCAGTACTTC; CDR3aa: CASSYTGTGGAYEQYF
j_gene: TRBJ1-2; abundance: NA; d_gene: NA; v_gene: TRBV6-5; CDR3nt: TGTGCCAGCAGAAAAACAAATCTGCCCGACTATGGCTACACCTTC; CDR3aa: CASRKTNLPDYGYTF
j_gene: TRBJ1-6; abundance: NA; d_gene: TRBD1; v_gene: TRBV5-6; CDR3nt: TGTGCCAGCAGCTTGGACAGGGGGAGCTCCTATAATTCACCCCTCCACTTT; CDR3aa: CASSLDRGSSYNSPLHF
j_gene: TRBJ1-6; abundance: NA; d_gene: TRBD1; v_gene: TRBV5-1; CDR3nt: TGCGCCAGCAGCATAGGACAGGTAGAATCACCCCTCCACTTT; CDR3aa: CASSIGQVESPLHF
j_gene: TRBJ1-6; abundance: NA; d_gene: NA; v_gene: TRBV7-2; CDR3nt: TGTGCCAGCAGCAGGGAACAGGGAACAAATTCACCCCTCCACTTT; CDR3aa: CASSREQGTNSPLHF
j_gene: TRBJ1-2; abundance: NA; d_gene: NA; v_gene: TRBV7-2; CDR3nt: TGTGCCAGCAGCTTAGTCACAGGCTATGGCTACACCTTC; CDR3aa: CASSLVTGYGYTF
j_gene: TRBJ1-1; abundance: NA; d_gene: TRBD1; v_gene: TRBV7-3; CDR3nt: TGTGCCAGCAGCCTAGGACAGGGGATGTCTGAAGCTTTCTTT; CDR3aa: CASSLGQGMSEAFF
j_gene: TRBJ1-2; abundance: NA; d_gene: TRBD1; v_gene: TRBV7-9; CDR3nt: TGTGCCAGCAGCACGGGACAGGGCCCTAACTATGGCTACACCTTC; CDR3aa: CASSTGQGPNYGYTF
j_gene: TRBJ2-7; abundance: NA; d_gene: TRBD1; v_gene: TRBV12-5; CDR3nt: TGTGCTAGTGGGGGGACAGGGTCACACGAGCAGTACTTC; CDR3aa: CASGGTGSHEQYF
j_gene: TRBJ2-5; abundance: NA; d_gene: NA; v_gene: TRBV6-1; CDR3nt: TGTGCCAGCAGTGAACCGGGACAACAAGAGACCCAGTACTTC; CDR3aa: CASSEPGQQETQYF
j_gene: TRBJ2-5; abundance: NA; d_gene: TRBD1; v_gene: TRBV24-1; CDR3nt: TGTGCCACCAGTGATCCGGGACAGGGGGAGACCCAGTACTTC; CDR3aa: CATSDPGQGETQYF
j_gene: TRBJ1-4; abundance: NA; d_gene: NA; v_gene: TRBV12-5; CDR3nt: TGTGCTAGTGGTCAAGGGGCGCGGGACCCCCTGTTTTTT; CDR3aa: CASGQGARDPLFF
j_gene: TRBJ1-1; abundance: NA; d_gene: NA; v_gene: TRBV19; CDR3nt: TGTGCCAGTAACCCCAGACAGGAAAGGGACACTGAAGCTTTCTTT; CDR3aa: CASNPRQERDTEAFF
j_gene: TRBJ1-3; abundance: NA; d_gene: NA; v_gene: TRBV7-9; CDR3nt: TGTGCCAGCAGCTCCCTTTCTTGGGGGCGGATAAACACCATATATTTT; CDR3aa: CASSSLSWGRINTIYF
j_gene: TRBJ1-1; abundance: NA; d_gene: NA; v_gene: TRBV10-3; CDR3nt: TGTGCCATCAGTCGGGGGGGGCTCATGGCAATGAACACTGAAGCTTTCTTT; CDR3aa: CAISRGGLMAMNTEAFF
j_gene: TRBJ2-1; abundance: NA; d_gene: NA; v_gene: TRBV9; CDR3nt: TGTGCCAGCAGCGTAGCAATATATGGGGGAGGACCTAACAATGAGCAGTTCTTC; CDR3aa: CASSVAIYGGGPNNEQFF
j_gene: TRBJ2-1; abundance: few; d_gene: TRBD1; v_gene: TRBV9; CDR3nt: TGTGCCAGCAGCGGACAGGGGTCCTACAATGAGCAGTTCTTC; CDR3aa: CASSGQGSYNEQFF
j_gene: TRBJ1-1; abundance: NA; d_gene: NA; v_gene: TRBV11-2; CDR3nt: TGTGCCAGCGAGGGCGCTGAAGCTTTCTTT; CDR3aa: CASEGAEAFF
j_gene: TRBJ1-2; abundance: once; d_gene: TRBD1; v_gene: TRBV4-1; CDR3nt: TGCGCCAGCAGCCGCCAATCGAAGGGGACAGGGGGACACTATGGCTACACCTTC; CDR3aa: CASSRQSKGTGGHYGYTF
j_gene: TRBJ1-2; abundance: NA; d_gene: NA; v_gene: TRBV29-1; CDR3nt: TGCAGCGTTTCTACAGGGAAAGCTAACTATGGCTACACCTTC; CDR3aa: CSVSTGKANYGYTF
j_gene: TRBJ1-2; abundance: NA; d_gene: NA; v_gene: TRBV9; CDR3nt: TGTGCCAGCAGCGTAGGTATGGCATTCCGTTATGGCTACACCTTC; CDR3aa: CASSVGMAFRYGYTF
j_gene: TRBJ2-7; abundance: NA; d_gene: NA; v_gene: TRBV9; CDR3nt: TGTGCCAGCAGCGTAACTGCAGGGGACGAGCAGTACTTC; CDR3aa: CASSVTAGDEQYF
j_gene: TRBJ2-1; abundance: once; d_gene: TRBD1; v_gene: TRBV5-5; CDR3nt: TGTGCCAGCAGCTACTTTGGACAGGGATATGAGCAGTTCTTC; CDR3aa: CASSYFGQGYEQFF
j_gene: TRBJ1-5; abundance: once; d_gene: TRBD1; v_gene: TRBV15; CDR3nt: TGTGCCACCAGAGGGGGGACAGGACGCAATCAGCCCCAGCATTTT; CDR3aa: CATRGGTGRNQPQHF
j_gene: TRBJ2-1; abundance: NA; d_gene: NA; v_gene: TRBV6-5; CDR3nt: TGTGCCAGCAGCGTAGGGGGTGGGGTATACAATGAGCAGTTCTTC; CDR3aa: CASSVGGGVYNEQFF
j_gene: TRBJ1-6; abundance: NA; d_gene: NA; v_gene: TRBV5-6; CDR3nt: TGTGCCAGCAGTAAGGGGGTTAATTCACCCCTCCACTTT; CDR3aa: CASSKGVNSPLHF
j_gene: TRBJ1-5; abundance: NA; d_gene: NA; v_gene: TRBV3-1/TRBV3-2; CDR3nt: TGTGCCAGCAGCCAAGATGGGGGGATCAATCAGCCCCAGCATTTT; CDR3aa: CASSQDGGINQPQHF
j_gene: TRBJ1-6; abundance: NA; d_gene: TRBD1; v_gene: TRBV27; CDR3nt: TGTGCCAGCAGTTTATCCTTGACAGGGTTGGGTTCACCCCTCCACTTT; CDR3aa: CASSLSLTGLGSPLHF
j_gene: TRBJ2-7; abundance: NA; d_gene: TRBD1; v_gene: TRBV29-1; CDR3nt: TGCAGCGCCACAAGACAGGGATCTTCCTACGAGCAGTACTTC; CDR3aa: CSATRQGSSYEQYF